The 24 T cell receptor beta chains presented below share a single source sample, sequenced in a study of beta chain features in type 1 diabetes. Findings and limits, study-wide: A moderate, significant TCRB CDR3 shortening appeared in type 1 diabetes across four CD4+ subsets.

Every isolated RNA sample was fully reverse transcribed, so sequencing captured expressed TCRB transcripts. Produced via immunoSEQ multiplex PCR; TCRdb's table is partial and in-frame only. The repertoire consists of some 640,000 clones, with over 12% occurring once and the leading ten covering roughly 0.04%. Their target antigens are unknown. The specimen sequenced was naive CD4+ T cells from blood. The origin of the receptors is a man in his late teens or twenties with type 1 diabetes.

The chain is built from TRBV7-2 and TRBJ2-3; TRBD2 matches 8 bases. The V segment lost 4 bases and the J segment 9 bases; nucleotides outside the gene matches: 21. The germline gives CDR1 SGHTA, CDR2 FQGNSA. The CDR3 totals 18 residues. The CDR3 nucleotides read TGTGCCAGCAGCTCCACGTTGGGAGCGGGGGCCCCGCAGCGGACGCAGTATTTT. Protein sequence: CASSSTLGAGAPQRTQYF.

This clone was found a few times. Here the CDR3 reads CASSLGVQETQYF. CDR3 bases: TGCGCCAGCAGCCTCGGGGTGCAAGAGACCCAGTACTTC. The chain carries TRBV4-1 and TRBJ2-5, with a weak D call TRBD2 (5 bases). This CDR3 is 13 amino acids long. Germline CDR1 and CDR2: MGHRA and YSYEKL. V was clipped by 4 bases and J by 2 bases, with 8 bases between them.

The chain joins TRBV7-8 to TRBJ1-1; D ambiguous. CDR1 and CDR2 from the germline V gene are SGHVS and FQNEAQ. The CDR3 consists of 13 residues. Trimming cost V 5 bases and J 1 base, with 8 bases left between them. CDR3 sequence (DNA): TGTGCCAGCAGCAAAGACACGAACACTGAAGCTTTCTTT. This translates into CASSKDTNTEAFF.

V usage is TRBV11-2 and J usage is TRBJ2-1; 11 nucleotides align to TRBD2. Trimming took 5 bases from V and 14 from J; bases not matched to a gene: 11. Germline V gene lookup returns CDR1 SGHAT and CDR2 FQNNGV. This CDR3 contains 14 residues. CDR3 amino acids: CASSAGLAEALKFF. In DNA, the CDR3 is TGTGCCAGCAGCGCGGGACTAGCGGAGGCCCTTAAGTTCTTC.

The genes are TRBV5-6 and TRBJ1-1, with TRBD1 as a possible D gene (6 bases). CDR3 length equals 15 residues. From germline, CDR1 is SGHDT and CDR2 YYEEEE. V lost 3 bases and J lost 1, with 13 bases in between. CDR3 coding DNA: TGTGCCAGCAGCTCCCAGGGGACGGGGAACACTGAAGCTTTCTTT. This sequence encodes CASSSQGTGNTEAFF. The full variable domain, in which reference TRBV5-6 and TRBJ1-1 provide the parts outside the CDR3, is DAGVTQSPTHLIKTRGQQVTLRCSPKSGHDTVSWYQQALGQGPQFIFQYYEEEERQRGNFPDRFSGHQFPNYSSELNVNALLLGDSALYLCASSSQGTGNTEAFFGQGTRLTVV.

CDR3 sequence: CASTLAETQYF. The CDR3 DNA sequence: TGTGCCAGCACCCTGGCGGAGACCCAGTACTTC. The chain couples TRBV25-1 to TRBJ2-5; no reliable D call. V lost 7 bases and J 5 bases, leaving 8 bases between the germline ends. The CDR3 sequence is 11 residues long. Germline V gene data show CDR1 as MGHDK and CDR2 as SYGVNS.

The genes are TRBV29-1 and TRBJ2-6; perhaps TRBD1 as D (7 bases). Trimming stripped 4 bases from V and 2 bases from J, with 18 bases between. The germline V gene has CDR1 SQVTM and CDR2 ANQGSEA. There are 17 residues in the CDR3. CDR3 amino acids: CSVGGGGVKAGANVLTF. Written as DNA, the CDR3 is TGCAGCGTTGGAGGAGGGGGCGTAAAGGCTGGGGCCAACGTCCTGACTTTC.

The chain employs TRBV27 and TRBJ2-1; 7 bases match TRBD1. The CDR3 length is 17 residues. The V segment lost 3 bases and the J segment 2 bases; nucleotides outside the gene matches: 10. Germline CDR1 MNHEY, CDR2 SMNVEV (reference sequence). CDR3 bases: TGTGCCAGCAGTTTTCTCCCAATCACAGGGGCCTACAATGAGCAGTTCTTC. Its translation is CASSFLPITGAYNEQFF.

The chain combines TRBV6-5 with TRBJ2-1; D may match TRBD1 or TRBD2 (6 bases each). CDR1 is MNHEY and CDR2 is SVGAGI in the germline V gene. The CDR3 consists of 15 residues. V gave up 4 bases and J gave up 1 base, with 11 bases separating them. The CDR3 reads CASSSGGLSYNEQFF. The CDR3 DNA follows: TGTGCCAGCAGTTCTGGGGGGCTATCCTACAATGAGCAGTTCTTC.

This clone has only a few counts. The chain joins TRBV9 to TRBJ2-3; a possible D gene is TRBD2 (6 bases). The germline V gene encodes CDR1 SGDLS and CDR2 YYNGEE. There are 15 residues in the CDR3. Deletions cut 6 bases from V and 1 base from J, with 15 bases between. CDR3 DNA: TGTGCCAGCAAAGTGGGCGGGGTGGGCACAGATACGCAGTATTTT. Translated, it gives CASKVGGVGTDTQYF.

The rearrangement links TRBV5-1 to TRBJ2-7; no reliable D call. CDR3 length equals 15 residues. Germline V gene data show CDR1 as SGHRS and CDR2 as YFSETQ. The ends were cut back, 3 bases at V and 3 bases at J, with 16 bases in the middle. The CDR3 nucleotides read TGCGCCAGCAGCTGGGCTCCGGGCACAGACTACGAGCAGTACTTC. Translating it yields CASSWAPGTDYEQYF.

As regards this clone: Its ends do not fully match the called genes, so a read error is possible. The same CDR3 can be traced to other DNA sequences in this sample. The gene calls are TRBV7-9 and TRBJ2-2, with a possible D match to TRBD2 (5 bases). Germline V gene lookup returns CDR1 SEHNR and CDR2 FQNEAQ (reference sequence). CDR3 length equals 11 residues. The DNA for the CDR3 is TGTGCCAGCAGATTAACCGGGGAGCTGTTCTTT. Its translation is CASRLTGELFF.

This clone has just a few counts. This rearrangement joins TRBV19 to TRBJ1-1; no clear D gene. The germline V and J ends were trimmed by 2 bases and 0 bases, with 10 bases remaining between them. The CDR3 has 15 amino acids. The V gene's germline CDR1 is LNHDA and CDR2 SQIVND (reference sequence). The CDR3 sequence: CASSIYWQLNTEAFF. The CDR3 region has the DNA TGTGCCAGTAGTATATATTGGCAGCTGAACACTGAAGCTTTCTTT. Based on the CDR3 plus reference TRBV19 and TRBJ1-1, the full variable domain is DGGITQSPKYLFRKEGQNVTLSCEQNLNHDAMYWYRQDPGQGLRLIYYSQIVNDFQKGDIAEGYSVSREKKESFPLTVTSAQKNPTAFYLCASSIYWQLNTEAFFGQGTRLTVV.

As for this clone: Additional DNA sequences in this sample encode the identical CDR3. This rearrangement joins TRBV7-2 to TRBJ2-3, with TRBD2 matching 8 bases. Germline CDR1 is SGHTA and CDR2 is FQGNSA. V lost 0 bases and J lost 0; bases outside the gene matches: 5. The CDR3 length is 17 residues. The CDR3 DNA follows: TGTGCCAGCAGCTTAGCGAGGGCTAGCGGGAGCACAGATACGCAGTATTTT. It specifies CASSLARASGSTDTQYF.

V gene TRBV30 combines with J gene TRBJ2-6; D is ambiguous. Germline assignment: CDR1 GTSNPN and CDR2 SVGIG (reference sequence). The CDR3 is made up of 13 amino acids. Trimming shortened V by 8 bases and J by 2 bases, and 10 bases separated the two germline ends. The CDR3 nucleotides read TGTGCCGGAACGGTAGCTGGGGCCAACGTCCTGACTTTC. Its protein is CAGTVAGANVLTF.

With respect to this clone: Within the sample, other DNA sequences also encode this same CDR3. The chain joins TRBV29-1 to TRBJ2-5, with D maybe TRBD1 (5 bases). Germline V lookup: CDR1 SQVTM, CDR2 ANQGSEA. The V and J ends lost 6 bases and 4 bases respectively, with 15 bases between them. The CDR3 length is 13 residues. CDR3 bases: TGCAGCGTGGGTAGGGGTAGGGGAGAGACCCAGTACTTC. This translates into CSVGRGRGETQYF.

This clone turned up a few times. The chain is built from TRBV10-3 and TRBJ2-2; tentatively, D is TRBD1 (5 bases). This CDR3 has 15 amino acids. CDR1 ENHRY and CDR2 SYGVKD come from the germline V gene. The ends were cut back, 6 bases at V and 0 bases at J, with 11 bases in the middle. CDR3: CAISNSGSNTGELFF. DNA for the CDR3: TGTGCCATCAGCAATTCAGGGTCGAACACCGGGGAGCTGTTTTTT.

This clone was observed a handful of times. The J gene is TRBJ2-7, the V gene TRBV4-3, with D possibly being TRBD2 (5 bases). Germline CDR1 is LGHNA and CDR2 is YSLEER. V gave up 1 base and J gave up 1 base, with 11 bases separating them. This CDR3 comprises 15 residues. The CDR3 region has the DNA TGCGCCAGCAGCCAAGGGCGCGGGTATTCCTACGAGCAGTACTTC. It is translated as CASSQGRGYSYEQYF.

This clone appeared a few times. The rearrangement joins TRBV29-1 to TRBJ1-5, with D perhaps TRBD1 (6 bases). With 4 bases removed from V and 6 bases from J, the gap between germline ends came to 13 bases. CDR3 length equals 13 residues. Germline values: CDR1 SQVTM, CDR2 ANQGSEA. CDR3 bases: TGCAGCGTTGTTTTGGGGGCCGGTCAGCCCCAGCATTTT. It encodes CSVVLGAGQPQHF.

This clone has a handful of counts. The chain uses TRBV7-2 and TRBJ2-3, with D perhaps TRBD2 (6 bases). Germline CDR1 and CDR2: SGHTA and FQGNSA. V lost 6 bases and J 7 bases, leaving 17 bases between the germline ends. CDR3 size: 14 residues. The CDR3 loop reads CASSRVAAINTQYF. CDR3 in DNA: TGTGCCAGCAGTCGGGTAGCGGCTATTAATACGCAGTATTTT.

The chain recombines TRBV7-2 with TRBJ2-3; D not resolved. V lost 2 bases and J lost 4, with 10 bases in between. The CDR3 contains 14 residues. Looked up from germline, CDR1 is SGHTA and CDR2 is FQGNSA. CDR3 coding DNA: TGTGCCAGCAGCTTAAACCCGGGTGCAGATACGCAGTATTTT. Its protein is CASSLNPGADTQYF.

The CDR3 region is CASSPHGRSGEKLFF. The DNA of the CDR3 is TGTGCCAGCAGTCCCCATGGGAGGAGTGGTGAAAAACTGTTTTTT. This chain uses TRBV28 with TRBJ1-4, with no clear D. CDR3 length: 15 amino acids. V lost 5 bases, J lost 7 bases, and 17 bases lay in between. CDR1 MDHEN and CDR2 SYDVKM come from the germline V gene.

V gene TRBV23-1 combines with J gene TRBJ2-7; 7 positions match TRBD2. TRBV23-1 is an ORF for which the function is uncertain. This CDR3 region has 15 residues. The ends lost 3 bases at V and 6 bases at J; junction bases unmatched: 11. CDR3 residues: CASSHWEVREGEQYF. CDR3 coding DNA: TGCGCCAGCAGTCATTGGGAGGTCAGGGAGGGCGAGCAGTACTTC.

This clone appeared a few times. The rearrangement uses TRBV30 and TRBJ2-5; the match to TRBD2 covers 13 bases. This CDR3 comprises 15 residues. V dropped 5 bases and J dropped 5; count of bases not matched to a gene: 8. Germline V gene sequence: CDR1 GTSNPN, CDR2 SVGIG (reference sequence). The CDR3 is CAWGGTSGNGETQYF. In DNA form, the CDR3 reads TGTGCCTGGGGCGGGACTAGCGGGAATGGGGAGACCCAGTACTTC.